This T cell receptor beta chain is drawn from a study of cytomegalovirus exposure and HLA in healthy donors. Notes on the study in general: Later on, an analysis tied around 17,000 TCR beta sequences to HLA alleles at 0.05 false discovery rate. TCR beta chains numbering under 200 were designated cytomegalovirus-associated.

Concerning this clone: The antigen is not known.

The PCR employed 60 Vbeta primers together with 13 Jbeta primers. This table comes from immunoSEQ multiplex PCR, and its TCRdb copy is limited to in-frame clones, with some not included. The repertoire includes about 160,000 clones, more than 75% of them detected once, and approximately 2.3% sits in the top ten. There are 12 residues in the CDR3. The V gene's germline CDR1 is SGHTA and CDR2 FQGTGA. The V gene lost 4 bases and the J gene lost 2 bases, with 6 bases spanning the gap. This TCR was recovered from a man aged 18 to 29 in good health and CMV-seropositive. The sample consisted of PBMCs. V and J are TRBV7-3 and TRBJ2-7, with D maybe TRBD1 (5 bases). Written as DNA, the CDR3 is TGTGCCAGCAGCTACAGGACCTACGAGCAGTACTTC. It translates to CASSYRTYEQYF.